Listed below are T cell receptor beta chains from one sample, sequenced in a study of blood T cell repertoires in COVID-19. TCRdb's copy holds only in-frame clones and misses some; the assay was immunoSEQ multiplex PCR. The sample lists fewer than 400,000 clones, 80% to 90% occurring once. The sample comprised PBMCs or T cells enriched from blood (not recorded which). These receptors originate from a woman aged 18-35 years who had recovered from COVID-19. CDR3s include the opening cysteine and the closing phenylalanine or tryptophan. D genes are given only for firm matches. Expanded clones are given a class, and other clones once, few, many or no size at all.

once | TRBJ1-6 | - | TRBV3-1/TRBV3-2 | TGTGCCAGCAGCCATATAGGGGCCGACTGGCCCAATTCACCCCTCCACTTT | CASSHIGADWPNSPLHF
- | TRBJ2-1 | - | TRBV10-3 | TGTGCCATCAGTGAGAGGCCCGGGAGTTACAATGAGCAGTTCTTC | CAISERPGSYNEQFF
- | TRBJ1-2 | - | TRBV7-2 | TGTGCCAGCAGCTTAGAGGCAGGGGCCCCTCCTAACTATGGCTACACCTTC | CASSLEAGAPPNYGYTF
few | TRBJ1-2 | - | TRBV21-1 | TGTGCCAGCAGCAAAGCAATTGGACAGTCTGGGTTCATACGGTTGTGTGGCTACACCTTC | CASSKAIGQSGFIRLCGYTF
- | TRBJ1-2 | TRBD1 | TRBV7-2 | TGTGCCAGCAGCTTGGATACCAGGGGGCGGAATGGCTACACCTTC | CASSLDTRGRNGYTF
- | TRBJ2-1 | TRBD2 | TRBV19 | TGTGCCAGTAGTATGGGTTTCGGGGGGGCTACGTGGAATGAGCAGTTCTTC | CASSMGFGGATWNEQFF
- | TRBJ1-3 | - | TRBV9 | TGTGCCAGCAGCACCCGCCGTGGTGACTTTCGAAACACCATATATTTT | CASSTRRGDFRNTIYF
- | TRBJ1-2 | TRBD1 | TRBV30 | TGTGCCTGGAGTGTACCGGGACAGGGGCCCGGAGGCTACACCTTC | CAWSVPGQGPGGYTF
- | TRBJ1-2 | - | TRBV19 | TGTGCCAGTAGTATGGACAGATCTAACTATGGCTACACCTTC | CASSMDRSNYGYTF
- | TRBJ2-1 | - | TRBV4-3 | TGCGCCAGCAACCTAGGGAGATCCCACAGTGAGCAGTTCTTC | CASNLGRSHSEQFF
- | TRBJ2-2 | TRBD2 | TRBV10-2 | TGCGCCAGCAAGGCCAGCGGGGCCGGGGAGCTGTTTTTT | CASKASGAGELFF
- | TRBJ2-5 | TRBD2 | TRBV19 | TGTGCCAGTAGTATACTAGCGGGGGAACAAGAGACCCAGTACTTC | CASSILAGEQETQYF
- | TRBJ2-2 | TRBD1 | TRBV5-1 | TGCGCCAGCAGCGTGGGACAGACGAACACCGGGGAGCTGTTTTTT | CASSVGQTNTGELFF
- | TRBJ1-1 | TRBD1 | TRBV6-5 | TGTGCCAGCAGTTTTCAGGGGGCCGACACTGAAGCTTTCTTT | CASSFQGADTEAFF
- | TRBJ1-5 | - | TRBV7-9 | TGTGCCAGCAGCTTAGCGGAGTCTTATCAGCCCCAGCATTTT | CASSLAESYQPQHF
- | TRBJ1-5 | TRBD1 | TRBV4-1 | TGCGCCAGCAGCCCACAGACAGGGAATCAGCCCCAGCATTTT | CASSPQTGNQPQHF
- | TRBJ1-3 | TRBD1 | TRBV9 | TGTGCCAGCAGCGAGGGGGCGGCTGGAAACACCATATATTTT | CASSEGAAGNTIYF
- | TRBJ2-2 | TRBD2 | TRBV5-5 | TGTGCCAGCAGCTGGGGACTAGCGGGGGTTGGCACCGGGGAGCTGTTTTTT | CASSWGLAGVGTGELFF
- | TRBJ2-7 | - | TRBV27 | TGTGCCAGCAGTCCTATCATTTACGAGCAGTACTTC | CASSPIIYEQYF
- | TRBJ1-1 | - | TRBV2 | TGTGCCAGCAGTAACCGGGACACTGAAGCTTTCTTT | CASSNRDTEAFF
- | TRBJ2-7 | - | TRBV28 | TGTGCCAGCAGTTTATGGAGGGAAAGATCCTACGAGCAGTACTTC | CASSLWRERSYEQYF
once | TRBJ1-4 | - | TRBV7-9 | TGTGCCAGCAGCCCAGGGACTCTAGGCGGTGAAAAACTGTTTTTT | CASSPGTLGGEKLFF
- | TRBJ2-7 | TRBD1 | TRBV9 | TGTGCCAGCAGTGACAGGGACAGGGAGGTCTACGAGCAGTACTTC | CASSDRDREVYEQYF
- | TRBJ1-4 | TRBD1 | TRBV7-8 | TGTGCCAGCAGCTTAGATACCGAGACAGGGGTTAATGAAAAACTGTTTTTT | CASSLDTETGVNEKLFF
- | TRBJ2-5 | TRBD2 | TRBV19 | TGTGCCAGTAGTATTCTCCTAGCGGGAGCTGAGACCCAGTACTTC | CASSILLAGAETQYF
- | TRBJ1-5 | TRBD1 | TRBV10-1 | TGCGCCATCACGAATCACAGGGGGCGGTGTGGCAATCAGCCCCAGCATTTT | CAITNHRGRCGNQPQHF
- | TRBJ2-5 | - | TRBV7-2 | TGTGCCAGCAGCTTACAACTAGAGGAGACAGGTTATCGGTGGACCCAGTACTTC | CASSLQLEETGYRWTQYF
- | TRBJ2-7 | TRBD1 | TRBV5-1 | TGCGCCAGCAGCTTGGGGCAGGGGGCCTACGAGCAGTACTTC | CASSLGQGAYEQYF
- | TRBJ2-1 | - | TRBV20-1 | TGCAGTGCTAGTACTTTCTTCTTC | CSASTFFF
- | TRBJ2-5 | - | TRBV28 | TGTGCCAGCAGTTCACTTGCCACGGAGACCCAGTACTTC | CASSSLATETQYF
- | TRBJ2-5 | TRBD2 | TRBV19 | TGTGCCAGTAGCACAGTAGCGGGGGCGTGGGGAGAGACCCAGTACTTC | CASSTVAGAWGETQYF
- | TRBJ1-2 | - | TRBV4-1 | TGCGCCAGCAGCCCACTCTGGCAGGGGCTCTATGGCTACACCTTC | CASSPLWQGLYGYTF